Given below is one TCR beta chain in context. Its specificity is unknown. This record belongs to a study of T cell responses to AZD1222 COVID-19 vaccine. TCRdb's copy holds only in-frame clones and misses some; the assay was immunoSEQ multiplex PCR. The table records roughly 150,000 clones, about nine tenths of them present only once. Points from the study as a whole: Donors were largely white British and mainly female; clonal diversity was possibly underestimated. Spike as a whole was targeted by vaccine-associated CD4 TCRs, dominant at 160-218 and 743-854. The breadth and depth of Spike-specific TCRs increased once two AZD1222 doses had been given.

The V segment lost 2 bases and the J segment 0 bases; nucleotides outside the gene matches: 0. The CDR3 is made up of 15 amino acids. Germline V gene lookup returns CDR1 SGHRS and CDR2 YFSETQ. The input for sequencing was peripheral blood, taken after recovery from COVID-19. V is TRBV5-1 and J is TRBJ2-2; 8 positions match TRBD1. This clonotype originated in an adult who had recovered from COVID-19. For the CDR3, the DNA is TGCGCCAGCAGCTTACAGGGGGCGAACACCGGGGAGCTGTTTTTT. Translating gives CASSLQGANTGELFF.